This T cell receptor beta chain comes out of a study of blood T cell repertoires in COVID-19. Study-level information: Sources were T cells, B-cell-depleted T cells, or PBMCs; the material itself was cDNA or gDNA.

Per the original methods: Estimation of nucleated cell counts relied on the amplification of reference gene primers. Produced via immunoSEQ multiplex PCR; TCRdb's table is partial and in-frame only. V and J calls and clone size are those listed in that table; D and trimming were worked out from the DNA. The sample lists 50,000 or so clones; over 80% were seen once. The V gene end was trimmed by 5 bases and the J gene end by 15 bases; junction bases not matched to a gene: 3. CDR3 length equals 11 residues. What was sequenced was peripheral blood. The V gene is TRBV12-3 or TRBV12-4, the J gene TRBJ2-1; the match to TRBD1 covers 11 bases. This receptor was obtained from a man in his 70s with acute or convalescent COVID-19. The DNA for the CDR3 is TGTGCCAGCAGTCAGGGGACAGGGGGGTTCTTC. Its translation: CASSQGTGGFF.